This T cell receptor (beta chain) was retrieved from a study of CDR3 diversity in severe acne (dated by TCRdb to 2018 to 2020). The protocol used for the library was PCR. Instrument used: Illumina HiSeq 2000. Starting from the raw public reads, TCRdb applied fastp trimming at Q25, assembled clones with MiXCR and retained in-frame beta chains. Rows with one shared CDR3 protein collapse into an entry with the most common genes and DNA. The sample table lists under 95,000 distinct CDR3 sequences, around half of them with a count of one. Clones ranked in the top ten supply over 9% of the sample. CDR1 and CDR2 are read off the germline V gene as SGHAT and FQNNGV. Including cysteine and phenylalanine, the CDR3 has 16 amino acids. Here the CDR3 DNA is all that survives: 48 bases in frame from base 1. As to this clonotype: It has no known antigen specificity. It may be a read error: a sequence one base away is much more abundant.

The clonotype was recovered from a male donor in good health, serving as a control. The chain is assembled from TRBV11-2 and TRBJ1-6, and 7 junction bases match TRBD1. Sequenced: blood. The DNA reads TGTGCCAGCAACTTAGGCACACAGGGGACCAATTCACCCCTCCACTTT. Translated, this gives CASNLGTQGTNSPLHF.